The 21 T cell receptor beta chains given below trace back to one sample, sequenced in a study of graft-versus-host responses after intestinal transplantation (dated by TCRdb to about 2021). Receptors were amplified or captured by the immunoSEQ multiplex PCR assay. TCRdb stores this immuneACCESS table with in-frame sequences only. Part of the clones is absent; in the studies checked, under half of the shortfall reflects unresolved V genes, and no reason is known for the rest. For this sample there are about 80,000 clones; about 90% appear just once. Of the sample, 0.65% to 0.75% is held by the ten largest clones. The specimen comprised PBMCs, sampled 98 days after intestinal transplantation. The receptor set was obtained from a human patient who received an intestinal transplant, so some T cells may come from the graft donor.

This clone was detected a few times. The V call is TRBV27, the J call TRBJ2-7; perhaps TRBD1 as D (6 bases). This CDR3 is built from 14 residues. Germline lookup yields CDR1 MNHEY and CDR2 SMNVEV (reference sequence). Trimming stripped 3 bases from V and 3 bases from J, with 12 bases between. CDR3 sequence (DNA): TGTGCCAGCAGTTTTGGGCAGGGGCACTACGAGCAGTACTTC. This codes for CASSFGQGHYEQYF.

This chain connects TRBV28 to TRBJ2-7; 10 nucleotides align to TRBD2. Germline V gene data show CDR1 as MDHEN and CDR2 as SYDVKM. The CDR3 extends over 15 amino acids. The V segment lost 5 bases and the J segment 2 bases; nucleotides outside the gene matches: 6. CDR3 region: CASSPRLAGTYEQYF. In nucleotides, the CDR3 is TGTGCCAGCAGTCCCAGACTAGCGGGTACCTACGAGCAGTACTTC. The full variable domain, with the rest looked up from reference TRBV28 and TRBJ2-7, is DVKVTQSSRYLVKRTGEKVFLECVQDMDHENMFWYRQDPGLGLRLIYFSYDVKMKEKGDIPEGYSVSREKKERFSLILESASTNQTSMYLCASSPRLAGTYEQYFGPGTRLTVT.

The chain joins TRBV6-5 to TRBJ2-2; no clear D gene. The V end lost 5 bases, the J end lost 8 bases, and 12 bases lay between the germline ends. The CDR3 extends over 13 amino acids. Germline CDR1 and CDR2: MNHEY and SVGAGI. Written as DNA, the CDR3 is TGTGCCAGCAGTGAACCGGTGGAAGGGGAGCTGTTTTTT. This translates into CASSEPVEGELFF.

CDR3 loop: CASSLLTSSSYNEQFF. CDR3 in DNA: TGTGCCAGCAGTTTATTGACTAGCAGCTCCTACAATGAGCAGTTCTTC. J is TRBJ2-1 and V is TRBV6-5, with 7 bases lining up with TRBD2. The V gene's germline CDR1 is MNHEY and CDR2 SVGAGI. This CDR3 has 16 residues. The V gene end was trimmed by 4 bases and the J gene end by 0 bases; junction bases not matched to a gene: 6.

This clone was detected a few times. The chain employs TRBV27 and TRBJ1-4; D remains unclear. In germline, CDR1 is MNHEY, CDR2 SMNVEV (reference sequence). Between the trimmed V and J ends, which lost 2 bases and 8 bases, there was a span of 9 bases. CDR3 length: 13 amino acids. The CDR3: CASSLSREEKLFF. The CDR3 DNA reads TGTGCCAGCAGTTTAAGCCGAGAGGAAAAACTGTTTTTT.

The V and J genes are TRBV19 and TRBJ1-1; 7 bases map to TRBD1. Germline CDR1 reads LNHDA; CDR2 reads SQIVND (reference sequence). The CDR3 sequence is 16 residues long. Trimming removed 4 bases from V and 5 bases from J; junction bases left unmatched: 13. The CDR3, as DNA: TGTGCCAGTAGTACTGACAGGGATTTGGGTGGAACTGAAGCTTTCTTT. Translating gives CASSTDRDLGGTEAFF.

CDR3 in amino acids: CASGKGPTLSGYF. The CDR3 coding sequence is TGTGCCAGCGGGAAGGGACCCACCCTCAGTGGGTACTTC. The V and J genes are TRBV6-1 and TRBJ2-4; the D call may be TRBD1 or TRBD2 (5 bases each). This CDR3 comprises 13 residues. The germline gives CDR1 MNHNS, CDR2 SASEGT. V was trimmed by 8 bases and J by 15 bases, leaving 23 bases between them.

The chain combines TRBV7-2 with TRBJ2-5; D perhaps matches TRBD2 (6 bases). Germline V CDR1 and CDR2: SGHTA, FQGNSA. The V end lost 2 bases, the J end lost 2 bases, and 9 bases lay between the germline ends. There are 14 residues in the CDR3. CDR3 in amino acids: CASSLPSDQETQYF. The CDR3 DNA is TGTGCCAGCAGCTTACCTAGCGATCAAGAGACCCAGTACTTC.

The chain joins TRBV2 to TRBJ1-3; D possibly corresponds to TRBD1 (5 bases). Germline values: CDR1 SNHLY, CDR2 FYNNEI. The CDR3 is 15 residues long. Trimming left V 3 bases short and J 6 bases short, with 15 bases between. CDR3 coding DNA: TGTGCCAGCAGTGATTTAGGACAAGAACTAAACACCATATATTTT. This sequence encodes CASSDLGQELNTIYF.

The chain recombines TRBV7-6 with TRBJ1-4; D may be TRBD1 (6 bases). CDR3 length equals 15 residues. V gave up 5 bases and J gave up 4 bases, with 14 bases separating them. Germline V gene sequence: CDR1 SGHVS, CDR2 FNYEAQ. In DNA form, the CDR3 reads TGTGCCAGCAGCACGGGAGGACAGTTTAATGAAAAACTGTTTTTT. It is translated as CASSTGGQFNEKLFF.

This clone was observed once. The chain uses TRBV19 and TRBJ1-1; D is perhaps TRBD1 (5 bases). Germline CDR1 is LNHDA and CDR2 is SQIVND (reference sequence). V lost 0 bases to trimming and J lost 3 bases, with 8 bases between them. This CDR3 contains 14 residues. In nucleotides, the CDR3 is TGTGCCAGTAGTATAGATCTGGGGGACACTGAAGCTTTCTTT. This codes for CASSIDLGDTEAFF.

This rearrangement joins TRBV23-1 to TRBJ1-5, with 7 bases aligning to TRBD1. TRBV23-1 counts as an open reading frame of uncertain function. Trimming removed 1 base from V and 4 bases from J; junction bases left unmatched: 7. This CDR3 contains 16 residues. The CDR3 here is CASSQFWQGGNQPQHF. CDR3 nucleotide sequence: TGCGCCAGCAGTCAATTTTGGCAGGGGGGAAATCAGCCCCAGCATTTT.

There are a few counts of this clone. The chain combines TRBV28 with TRBJ1-3; 8 bases are shared with TRBD1. Germline V gives CDR1 MDHEN, CDR2 SYDVKM. The CDR3 runs to 13 residues. Unmatched junction bases numbered 5, after V lost 6 bases and J lost 7 bases. The CDR3 DNA follows: TGTGCCAGCAGAAGGACAGGGTTTAACACCATATATTTT. Translating it yields CASRRTGFNTIYF. The variable domain in full, with the rest retrieved from reference TRBV28 and TRBJ1-3, is DVKVTQSSRYLVKRTGEKVFLECVQDMDHENMFWYRQDPGLGLRLIYFSYDVKMKEKGDIPEGYSVSREKKERFSLILESASTNQTSMYLCASRRTGFNTIYFGEGSWLTVV.

The CDR3 DNA reads TGTGCCAGCAGTGAAAGGGGGTCGCCAGATACGCAGTATTTT. It codes for CASSERGSPDTQYF. This sequence joins TRBV6-1 and TRBJ2-3; D might be TRBD1 (6 bases). The CDR3 has 14 amino acids. Germline CDR1 is MNHNS and CDR2 is SASEGT. The V gene lost 2 bases and the J gene lost 4 bases, with 10 bases spanning the gap.

V usage is TRBV6-5 and J usage is TRBJ1-1; D is possibly TRBD1 (6 bases). V was clipped by 2 bases and J by 0 bases, with 13 bases between them. The CDR3 totals 16 residues. Germline CDR1 reads MNHEY; CDR2 reads SVGAGI. The CDR3 DNA sequence: TGTGCCAGCAGTTACACCAGGGGAAGGATGAACACTGAAGCTTTCTTT. As protein: CASSYTRGRMNTEAFF.

The CDR3 sequence: CASSTVAGGFNEQFF. In nucleotides, the CDR3 is TGTGCCAGCAGTACCGTAGCGGGAGGCTTCAATGAGCAGTTCTTC. V is TRBV6-5 and J is TRBJ2-1; TRBD2 matches 10 bases. The CDR3 runs 15 residues. Germline-derived CDR1 and CDR2 are MNHEY and SVGAGI. Germline trimming cut 5 bases from V and 6 bases from J; bases unmatched to any gene: 7.

The chain uses TRBV5-4 and TRBJ2-3; 8 bases match TRBD1. The J segment lost 4 bases and the V segment lost 3 bases, leaving 7 bases of the junction unmatched. The CDR3 spans 15 residues. Germline CDR1 SGHNT, CDR2 YYREEE (reference sequence). The CDR3 sequence: CASSSLGQGSDTQYF. The CDR3 nucleotides read TGTGCCAGCAGCTCCCTCGGACAGGGCTCAGATACGCAGTATTTT. The variable domain in full, completed from reference TRBV5-4 and TRBJ2-3, reads ETGVTQSPTHLIKTRGQQVTLRCSSQSGHNTVSWYQQALGQGPQFIFQYYREEENGRGNFPPRFSGLQFPNYSSELNVNALELDDSALYLCASSSLGQGSDTQYFGPGTRLTVL.

J is TRBJ2-7 and V is TRBV27, with D tentatively TRBD1 (6 bases). Trimming shortened V by 5 bases and J by 1 base, and 9 bases separated the two germline ends. The CDR3 covers 13 residues. Germline V gives CDR1 MNHEY, CDR2 SMNVEV (reference sequence). CDR3 bases: TGTGCCAGCAGTCAAACAGGGTCCTACGAGCAGTACTTC. Protein product: CASSQTGSYEQYF.

This rearrangement joins TRBV5-1 to TRBJ2-5; no definite D call. The CDR3 runs to 14 residues. Trimming cost V 1 base and J 2 bases, with 9 bases left between them. Germline values: CDR1 SGHRS, CDR2 YFSETQ. The CDR3 loop is CASSLFAEQETQYF. The CDR3 bases are TGCGCCAGCAGCTTGTTTGCAGAACAAGAGACCCAGTACTTC. Full variable domain (missing parts from reference TRBV5-1 and TRBJ2-5): KAGVTQTPRYLIKTRGQQVTLSCSPISGHRSVSWYQQTPGQGLQFLFEYFSETQRNKGNFPGRFSGRQFSNSRSEMNVSTLELGDSALYLCASSLFAEQETQYFGPGTRLLVL.

The chain combines TRBV27 with TRBJ2-7; TRBD2 matches 8 bases. The CDR3 extends over 14 amino acids. Germline V gives CDR1 MNHEY, CDR2 SMNVEV (reference sequence). V shed 4 bases, J shed 6 bases, and the junction held 8 bases outside the gene matches. CDR3 DNA: TGTGCCAGCAGTTCTCATTCGGGAGGGAGCGAGCAGTACTTC. Its protein is CASSSHSGGSEQYF.

The chain links TRBV5-1 to TRBJ1-2; weak D call: TRBD1 (5 bases). Germline values: CDR1 SGHRS, CDR2 YFSETQ. The CDR3 runs 16 residues. Trimming took off 3 bases at V and 2 bases at J, with 17 bases between the two ends. CDR3 residues: CASSYRPGPPNYGYTF. In nucleotides, the CDR3 is TGCGCCAGCAGCTACCGTCCGGGGCCTCCGAACTATGGCTACACCTTC.